One and the same sample provided the 25 T cell receptor beta chains below, sequenced in a study of blood T cell repertoires in COVID-19. Repertoires were generated with immunoSEQ multiplex PCR, while TCRdb's copy carries only in-frame clones and drops some. The data hold approximately 150,000 clones, with 87% observed a single time. Specimen: peripheral blood. These receptors came from an older woman who had recovered from COVID-19.

CDR3 loop: CASSERPDREIGYTF. In DNA form, the CDR3 reads TGTGCCAGCAGTGAACGGCCCGACAGGGAGATTGGCTACACCTTC. This chain links TRBV28 with TRBJ1-2; TRBD1 aligns across 7 bases. The length of the CDR3 is 15 residues. The J segment lost 7 bases and the V segment lost 5 bases, leaving 13 bases of the junction unmatched. Germline CDR1 and CDR2: MDHEN and SYDVKM.

The chain employs TRBV7-9 and TRBJ1-2, with D possibly TRBD1 on 5 matching bases. Germline V gene sequence: CDR1 SEHNR, CDR2 FQNEAQ (reference sequence). The V end lost 4 bases, the J end lost 4 bases, and 13 bases lay between the germline ends. The length of the CDR3 is 14 residues. The CDR3 region has the DNA TGTGCCAGCAGCTCCCTCGGGGGAGGCTATGGCTACACCTTC. Translation gives CASSSLGGGYGYTF.

V gene TRBV2 combines with J gene TRBJ2-5; TRBD1 is a possible D gene (6 bases). V was trimmed by 7 bases and J by 3 bases, leaving 18 bases between them. The CDR3 is made up of 15 amino acids. Germline CDR1 reads SNHLY; CDR2 reads FYNNEI. In nucleotides, the CDR3 is TGTGCCAGCACTCTTTTGTGGGGGCCCGAAGAGACCCAGTACTTC. The encoded protein is CASTLLWGPEETQYF.

The chain couples TRBV30 to TRBJ1-2, with D tentatively TRBD1 (6 bases). The CDR3 extends over 14 amino acids. The germline gives CDR1 GTSNPN, CDR2 SVGIG (reference sequence). Trimming took off 6 bases at V and 6 bases at J, with 20 bases between the two ends. This chain's CDR3 is CACPGRGGKNGYTF. The CDR3 nucleotides are TGTGCCTGCCCCGGTAGAGGGGGAAAGAATGGCTACACCTTC. Combining the CDR3 with reference TRBV30 and TRBJ1-2 gives the whole variable domain SQTIHQWPATLVQPVGSPLSLECTVEGTSNPNLYWYRQAAGRGLQLLFYSVGIGQISSEVPQNLSASRPQDRQFILSSKKLLLSDSGFYLCACPGRGGKNGYTFGSGTRLTVV.

V usage is TRBV7-9 and J usage is TRBJ1-1; TRBD1 aligns across 9 bases. The J segment lost 3 bases and the V segment lost 5 bases, leaving 4 bases of the junction unmatched. Looked up from germline, CDR1 is SEHNR and CDR2 is FQNEAQ (reference sequence). The CDR3 spans 14 residues. DNA for the CDR3: TGTGCCAGCAGCCGACAGGGGGTGGACACTGAAGCTTTCTTT. This gives the protein CASSRQGVDTEAFF.

The V call is TRBV13, the J call TRBJ2-3; 7 nucleotides agree with TRBD1. V lost 1 base, J lost 9 bases, and 4 bases stayed unmatched. The germline gives CDR1 PRHDT, CDR2 FYEKMQ (reference sequence). The CDR3 length is 13 residues. The CDR3 DNA reads as TGTGCCAGCAGCTTAGTGGGACAGCTAACGCAGTATTTT. Protein: CASSLVGQLTQYF.

The V gene is TRBV5-3, the J gene TRBJ1-1; D is undetermined. TRBV5-3 belongs to the ORF category, with a function that is uncertain. The CDR3 spans 13 residues. Deletions cut 1 base from V and 7 bases from J, with 11 bases between. CDR3 nucleotide sequence: TGTGCCAGAAGCTTGACAGAGAGAAATGAAGCTTTCTTT. Protein: CARSLTERNEAFF.

The rearrangement uses TRBV7-9 and TRBJ2-1, with D perhaps matching TRBD2 (5 bases). V shed 4 bases and J shed 1 base, with 5 bases lying between them. The germline V gene has CDR1 SEHNR and CDR2 FQNEAQ (reference sequence). This CDR3 contains 13 residues. CDR3 loop: CASSSGSYNEQFF. The CDR3 DNA reads as TGTGCCAGCAGCTCGGGATCCTACAATGAGCAGTTCTTC.

The CDR3 protein is CASSDHPGRGSSKTEAFF. The CDR3 DNA sequence: TGTGCCAGCAGTGATCACCCCGGACGGGGATCTTCCAAAACTGAAGCTTTCTTT. The chain combines TRBV6-1 with TRBJ1-1; D gene uncertain. Between the trimmed V and J ends, which lost 3 bases and 5 bases, there was a span of 25 bases. Germline-derived CDR1 and CDR2 are MNHNS and SASEGT. The CDR3 loop spans 18 amino acids.

The genes are TRBV24-1 and TRBJ2-3; the match to TRBD2 covers 9 bases. The CDR3 has 16 amino acids. CDR1 KGHDR and CDR2 SFDVKD come from the germline V gene. After removal of 5 bases from V and 0 bases from J, the junction contained 5 bases not matched to a gene. In nucleotides, the CDR3 is TGTGCCACCAGTGGCCCCGGGACTAGCAGCACAGATACGCAGTATTTT. This encodes CATSGPGTSSTDTQYF.

This clone showed up just once. The J gene is TRBJ2-7, the V gene TRBV5-1; a possible D gene is TRBD1 (6 bases). This CDR3 spans 14 amino acids. Germline CDR1 and CDR2: SGHRS and YFSETQ. The V gene lost 3 bases and the J gene lost 7 bases, with 17 bases spanning the gap. As DNA, the CDR3 is TGCGCCAGCAGCTCGACAGGCCCCTACGATGAGCAGTACTTC. Its translation: CASSSTGPYDEQYF.

The rearrangement uses TRBV19 and TRBJ2-2; D is undetermined. V was pared by 5 bases and J by 3 bases, with 13 bases between. This CDR3 region has 15 residues. Germline V gives CDR1 LNHDA, CDR2 SQIVND (reference sequence). The CDR3 nucleotides read TGTGCCAGTAGTGTAGGGTTCGTAGACACCGGGGAGCTGTTTTTT. Its protein is CASSVGFVDTGELFF.

A single count supports this clone. The rearrangement uses TRBV3-1 (or the pseudogene TRBV3-2) and TRBJ2-7; 7 bases align to TRBD2. Germline V gene lookup returns CDR1 LGHDT and CDR2 YNNKEL (reference sequence). CDR3 length equals 19 residues. V trimming: 0 bases; J trimming: 2 bases; junction bases outside the gene matches: 16. DNA for the CDR3: TGTGCCAGCAGCCAAGAATTATTAAAGGTGGCGGGGGAACCCTACGAGCAGTACTTC. It is translated as CASSQELLKVAGEPYEQYF.

The genes are TRBV2 and TRBJ2-5, with 8 bases aligning to TRBD2. The trim removed 2 bases at V and 0 bases at J, leaving 5 bases unmatched. The V gene's germline CDR1 is SNHLY and CDR2 FYNNEI. The CDR3 has 16 amino acids. The CDR3 sequence: CASSEQLAEYQETQYF. DNA of the CDR3: TGTGCCAGCAGTGAACAACTAGCGGAGTACCAAGAGACCCAGTACTTC.

The rearrangement uses TRBV5-1 and TRBJ2-1; the D is unclear. This CDR3 is built from 14 residues. Germline values: CDR1 SGHRS, CDR2 YFSETQ. V was pared by 0 bases and J by 4 bases, with 8 bases between. The CDR3 reads CASSLEIQYNEQFF. CDR3 sequence (DNA): TGCGCCAGCAGCTTGGAAATTCAATACAATGAGCAGTTCTTC.

This chain uses TRBV28 with TRBJ1-6, with no clear D. V was trimmed by 4 bases and J by 2 bases, leaving 9 bases between them. Germline CDR1 is MDHEN and CDR2 is SYDVKM. The CDR3 sequence is 15 residues long. CDR3 nucleotides: TGTGCCAGCAGTTCGGGGAGTCCCTATAATTCACCCCTCCACTTT. This sequence encodes CASSSGSPYNSPLHF.

Notes on this clone: The same CDR3 is also encoded by other DNA sequences in this sample. The CDR3 DNA follows: TGCGCCAGCAGGTCGCCCGGACAGGGCTACGAGCAGTACTTC. Translating it yields CASRSPGQGYEQYF. V is TRBV5-1 and J is TRBJ2-7; 8 bases fit TRBD1. The ends lost 5 bases at V and 3 bases at J; junction bases unmatched: 7. The CDR3 totals 14 residues. Germline CDR1 reads SGHRS; CDR2 reads YFSETQ. Based on the CDR3 plus reference TRBV5-1 and TRBJ2-7, the full variable domain is KAGVTQTPRYLIKTRGQQVTLSCSPISGHRSVSWYQQTPGQGLQFLFEYFSETQRNKGNFPGRFSGRQFSNSRSEMNVSTLELGDSALYLCASRSPGQGYEQYFGPGTRLTVT.

This clone has just one count. This sequence joins TRBV28 and TRBJ2-2; 7 bases line up with TRBD1. Germline V lookup: CDR1 MDHEN, CDR2 SYDVKM. The CDR3 extends over 16 amino acids. V gave up 7 bases and J gave up 2 bases; unmatched junction bases: 10. The CDR3: CASNRVSGGNTGELFF. The CDR3 bases are TGTGCCAGCAACCGTGTCTCAGGGGGAAACACCGGGGAGCTGTTTTTT. Drawing the rest from reference TRBV28 and TRBJ2-2, the complete variable domain is DVKVTQSSRYLVKRTGEKVFLECVQDMDHENMFWYRQDPGLGLRLIYFSYDVKMKEKGDIPEGYSVSREKKERFSLILESASTNQTSMYLCASNRVSGGNTGELFFGEGSRLTVL.

The chain carries TRBV3-1 (or the pseudogene TRBV3-2) and TRBJ1-3; D is perhaps TRBD1 (6 bases). The germline CDR1 and CDR2 sequences are LGHDT and YNNKEL (reference sequence). V was cut by 5 bases and J by 2 bases, with 10 bases left in between. The CDR3 consists of 14 residues. CDR3 amino acids: CASSDRFAGNTIYF. The CDR3 region has the DNA TGTGCCAGCAGCGACAGGTTCGCTGGAAACACCATATATTTT.

The gene calls are TRBV5-5 and TRBJ1-2; no firm D call. V lost 0 bases, J lost 9 bases, and 12 bases lay in between. The length of the CDR3 is 13 residues. CDR1 and CDR2 (germline): SGHKS, YYEKEE (reference sequence). CDR3 sequence (DNA): TGTGCCAGCAGCTTGGGTCAGGTTTCGCGCTACACCTTC. Amino acid sequence: CASSLGQVSRYTF.

V is TRBV5-1 and J is TRBJ2-3, with a tentative D call TRBD2 (6 bases). V lost 4 bases, J lost 1 base, and 19 bases lay in between. The CDR3 is 17 amino acids. Germline values: CDR1 SGHRS, CDR2 YFSETQ. This CDR3 reads CASSGNGRGDRTDTQYF. The CDR3 coding sequence is TGCGCCAGCAGCGGGAACGGGCGGGGCGACCGCACAGATACGCAGTATTTT. Combining the CDR3 with reference TRBV5-1 and TRBJ2-3 gives the whole variable domain KAGVTQTPRYLIKTRGQQVTLSCSPISGHRSVSWYQQTPGQGLQFLFEYFSETQRNKGNFPGRFSGRQFSNSRSEMNVSTLELGDSALYLCASSGNGRGDRTDTQYFGPGTRLTVL.

The rearrangement links TRBV25-1 to TRBJ1-5; possibly TRBD1 for D (6 bases). CDR1 is MGHDK and CDR2 is SYGVNS in the germline V gene. V shed 4 bases and J shed 7 bases, with 11 bases lying between them. The CDR3 runs 13 residues. The CDR3: CASSVSQGQPQHF. The CDR3 region has the DNA TGTGCCAGCAGTGTATCGCAGGGGCAGCCCCAGCATTTT.

The genes are TRBV9 and TRBJ1-3; D gene uncertain. CDR1 and CDR2 (germline): SGDLS, YYNGEE. Between the trimmed V and J ends, which lost 4 bases and 0 bases, there was a span of 17 bases. The CDR3 contains 17 residues. As DNA, the CDR3 is TGTGCCAGCAGCATCTTCGGGGTGCAGAGCTCTGGAAACACCATATATTTT. It specifies CASSIFGVQSSGNTIYF.

V usage is TRBV12-3 or TRBV12-4 and J usage is TRBJ2-7, with D possibly TRBD2 on 6 matching bases. CDR3 size: 13 residues. Trimming stripped 3 bases from V and 2 bases from J, with 8 bases between. The CDR3 region has the DNA TGTGCCAGCAGTTTGGAGGGAGCCTACGAGCAGTACTTC. Translated, it gives CASSLEGAYEQYF.

The CDR3 coding sequence is TGTGCCAGCAGCCCCCCCGGGGGGCAAGAGACCCAGTACTTC. It codes for CASSPPGGQETQYF. The rearrangement links TRBV5-4 to TRBJ2-5, with 7 bases fitting TRBD2. Looked up from germline, CDR1 is SGHNT and CDR2 is YYREEE (reference sequence). There are 14 residues in the CDR3. V was pared by 4 bases and J by 2 bases, with 5 bases of the junction left unmatched.